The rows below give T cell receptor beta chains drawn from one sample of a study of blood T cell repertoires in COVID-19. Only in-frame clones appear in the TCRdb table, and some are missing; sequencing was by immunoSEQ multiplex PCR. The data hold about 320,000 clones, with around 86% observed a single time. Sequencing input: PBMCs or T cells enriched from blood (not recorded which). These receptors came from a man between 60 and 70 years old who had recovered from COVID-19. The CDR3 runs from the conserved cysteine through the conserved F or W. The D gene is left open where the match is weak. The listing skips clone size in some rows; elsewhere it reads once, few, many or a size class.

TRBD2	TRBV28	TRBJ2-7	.	CASGTSGRTYEQYF	TGTGCCAGCGGGACTAGCGGGAGGACCTACGAGCAGTACTTC
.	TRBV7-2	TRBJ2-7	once	CASRVQGGPYEQYF	TGTGCCAGCAGAGTGCAGGGAGGTCCCTACGAGCAGTACTTC
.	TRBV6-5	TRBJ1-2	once	CASRALEGGYTF	TGTGCCAGCAGGGCCCTAGAGGGAGGCTACACCTTC
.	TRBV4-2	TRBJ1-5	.	CASSQDQLAANQPQHF	TGTGCCAGCAGCCAAGATCAACTGGCGGCCAATCAGCCCCAGCATTTT
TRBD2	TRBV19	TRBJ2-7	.	CASIGTSGSIHEQYF	TGTGCCAGTATCGGGACTAGCGGGAGTATCCACGAGCAGTACTTC
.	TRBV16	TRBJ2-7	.	CASSQSLGQGREQYF	TGTGCCAGCAGCCAAAGCCTGGGGCAGGGGCGCGAGCAGTACTTC
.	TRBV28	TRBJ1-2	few	CASRSREEDGYTF	TGTGCCAGCAGGAGCAGGGAAGAAGATGGCTACACCTTC
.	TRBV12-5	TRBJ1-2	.	CASGLEETGFYGYTF	TGTGCTAGTGGTTTGGAGGAGACAGGATTCTATGGCTACACCTTC
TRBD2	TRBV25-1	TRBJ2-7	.	CASSEPGTSYSYEQYF	TGTGCCAGCAGTGAACCCGGGACTAGCTACTCCTACGAGCAGTACTTC
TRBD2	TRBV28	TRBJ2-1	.	CASSSILAGSYNEQFF	TGTGCCAGCAGTTCCATACTAGCGGGAAGCTACAATGAGCAGTTCTTC
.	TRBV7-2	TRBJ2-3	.	CASSPRAITDTQYF	TGTGCCAGCAGCCCGCGGGCAATCACAGATACGCAGTATTTT
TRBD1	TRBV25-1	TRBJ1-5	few	CASRAQGANQPQHF	TGTGCCAGCAGAGCTCAGGGGGCGAATCAGCCCCAGCATTTT
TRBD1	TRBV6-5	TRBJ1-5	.	CASSRQGVGQPQHF	TGTGCCAGCAGTCGACAGGGGGTGGGTCAGCCCCAGCATTTT
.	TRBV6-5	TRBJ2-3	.	CAGQGSFITDTQYF	TGTGCCGGGCAGGGTTCTTTTATCACAGATACGCAGTATTTT
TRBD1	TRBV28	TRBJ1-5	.	CASSLSTGGYQPQHF	TGTGCCAGCAGTTTATCGACAGGGGGCTATCAGCCCCAGCATTTT
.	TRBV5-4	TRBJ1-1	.	CASSLGGGPPEAFF	TGTGCCAGCAGCCTAGGGGGGGGGCCGCCTGAAGCTTTCTTT